This T cell receptor (beta chain) originates from a study of blood T cell repertoires in COVID-19. Study background: Acute and convalescent COVID-19 specimens originated in the United States, Italy and Spain. Nucleic acid was either cDNA or gDNA, and it came from T cells, B-cell-depleted T cells, or PBMCs.

This clone appeared a few times. Germline CDR1 and CDR2: SEHNR and FQNEAQ (reference sequence). V lost 1 base, J lost 6 bases, and 13 bases lay in between. The CDR3 runs 15 residues. Authors' methods: How many nucleated cells were present was estimated from reference gene primer amplification. Some clones are missing from TCRdb's copy, which holds only in-frame ones; the method was immunoSEQ multiplex PCR. Clone size and the V and J calls come from that table; the DNA yielded D and trimming. The sample has roughly 71,000 clones, 70% to 90% seen once. V and J are TRBV7-9 and TRBJ1-5, with D perhaps matching TRBD1 (5 bases). The TCR comes from a man aged 25-45 years with acute or convalescent COVID-19. What was sequenced was peripheral blood. CDR3 amino acids: CASSLGQGLAQPQHF. CDR3 coding DNA: TGTGCCAGCAGCTTAGGGCAGGGACTGGCTCAGCCCCAGCATTTT.